This T cell receptor beta chain was retrieved from a study of Graves' ophthalmopathy and Graves' hyperthyroidism. About the research overall: There was a collection of peripheral blood at initial diagnosis, before any treatment.

In donors with ophthalmopathy, activity was moderate-to-severe, with CAS ≥3, NOSPECS ≥4 and duration under 3 months. CDR3 regions of TCR beta were amplified from RNA transcripts. An initial RT-PCR round employing HTBI primers preceded a second-round multiplex PCR. TCRdb redid the calling of the multiplex PCR reads with MiXCR, one entry per CDR3 protein. The table lists approximately 640,000 distinct CDR3 sequences, roughly 39% of them singletons. With V trimmed by 4 bases and J by 7 bases, 9 bases remained unmatched. Germline CDR1 is LNHDA and CDR2 is SQIVND (reference sequence). The CDR3 contains 16 residues. Concerning this clonotype itself: Its antigen is not identified.

General study points: Among thyroid clonotypes expanded above 0.001 frequency, most also appeared in blood.

This chain joins TRBV19 and TRBJ2-1; 11 bases are shared with TRBD2. Sequencing was performed on peripheral blood. This TCR was sampled from an adult man with Graves' ophthalmopathy. The CDR3 DNA reads TGTGCCAGTAGTACCATAGCGGGAGGGATGAGGAATGAGCAGTTCTTC. Its protein product is CASSTIAGGMRNEQFF.